A single sample gave rise to the 5 T cell receptor beta chains below, sequenced in a study of blood T cells in healthy people across ages. A J-beta primer mix and a sample-barcoded 5' primer were used in a second PCR of roughly 6 to 12 cycles. Using its own MiXCR run on the 5' RACE reads, TCRdb lists one record per CDR3 protein. The table lists a few hundred thousand distinct CDR3 sequences, roughly 29% of them singletons. Sequencing was done on a sample of blood. These receptors all come from a woman in her 70s in good health.

The CDR3 DNA is TGTGCCAGCAGCTTAGCGTCGGACAGCCCATATGAAGCTTTCTTT. Its protein product is CASSLASDSPYEAFF. The chain combines TRBV7-2 with TRBJ1-1; D is possibly TRBD1 (6 bases). This CDR3 has 15 residues. The V end lost 0 bases, the J end lost 7 bases, and 15 bases lay between the germline ends. CDR1 and CDR2 from the germline V gene are SGHTA and FQGNSA.

A few counts support this clonotype. The rearrangement joins TRBV3-1 to TRBJ1-1; 7 nucleotides align to TRBD1. The length of the CDR3 is 12 residues. Trimming removed 4 bases from V and 9 bases from J; junction bases left unmatched: 5. The germline CDR1 and CDR2 sequences are LGHDT and YNNKEL (reference sequence). CDR3 sequence reads: CASSPGGIKAFF. The CDR3 DNA reads TGTGCCAGCAGCCCAGGGGGGATCAAAGCTTTCTTT.

This chain uses TRBV7-2 with TRBJ2-5, with D unresolved. The CDR3 sequence is 13 residues long. V was trimmed by 2 bases and J by 0 bases, leaving 4 bases between them. Germline V gives CDR1 SGHTA, CDR2 FQGNSA. CDR3 coding DNA: TGTGCCAGCAGCTTACACTACCAAGAGACCCAGTACTTC. This sequence encodes CASSLHYQETQYF.

J is TRBJ2-1 and V is TRBV20-1, with 10 nucleotides matching TRBD1. CDR3 length: 14 residues. Germline V gives CDR1 DFQATT, CDR2 SNEGSKA (reference sequence). J was trimmed by 7 bases and V by 4 bases; bases with no gene match: 7. DNA of the CDR3: TGCAGTGCTACACCGGGACAGGGGAGTAATGAGCAGTTCTTC. Translation gives CSATPGQGSNEQFF.

This clonotype occurred a few times. The V call is TRBV12-3 or TRBV12-4, the J call TRBJ2-7; 13 nucleotides align to TRBD2. This CDR3 comprises 15 residues. Trimming took 5 bases from V and 2 from J; bases not matched to a gene: 3. CDR3 nucleotide sequence: TGTGCCAGCAGTATCGGACTAGCGGGGGCCTACGAGCAGTACTTC. This codes for CASSIGLAGAYEQYF.